These T cell receptor beta chains were read from a single sample in a study of cytomegalovirus exposure and HLA in healthy donors. Generated by immunoSEQ multiplex PCR, the TCRdb table keeps only in-frame clones and is missing some. The sample holds about 220,000 clones, around 75% seen once. The sequencing input was PBMCs. These receptor sequences come from a woman in her thirties in good health and CMV-seronegative. Both conserved end residues are part of each CDR3. Fields, in order: clone size, D gene, CDR3 length, J gene, V gene, CDR3 protein, CDR3 DNA. The D gene is left open where the match is weak. Size values are once, few and many counts, or a class for expanded clones, and some rows have none.

>NA|TRBD1|14|TRBJ1-5|TRBV6-5
CASRTGGPNQPQHF
TGTGCCAGCAGGACAGGGGGCCCTAATCAGCCCCAGCATTTT
>NA|NA|16|TRBJ2-6|TRBV11-3
CASIVTGFSGANVLTF
TGTGCCAGCATCGTGACAGGTTTCTCTGGGGCCAACGTCCTGACTTTC
>NA|TRBD1|14|TRBJ1-2|TRBV11-2
CASSPGGGSYGYTF
TGTGCCAGCAGCCCAGGGGGCGGATCCTATGGCTACACCTTC
>NA|NA|19|TRBJ2-5|TRBV1
CTSSPGLAGGLKPQEAQYF
TGCACCAGCAGCCCGGGACTAGCGGGGGGCCTAAAACCCCAAGAGGCCCAGTACTTC
>few|NA|12|TRBJ1-1|TRBV2
CASSPAASKAFF
TGTGCCAGCAGCCCCGCGGCATCTAAAGCTTTCTTT
>NA|NA|18|TRBJ2-2|TRBV12-5
CASGLFYIVQGWTGELFF
TGTGCTAGTGGTTTGTTTTATATAGTGCAGGGCTGGACCGGGGAGCTGTTTTTT
>NA|TRBD1|15|TRBJ1-1|TRBV5-6
CASSGGTGEGTEAFF
TGTGCCAGCAGCGGCGGGACAGGTGAGGGAACTGAAGCTTTCTTT
>few|TRBD1|12|TRBJ2-7|TRBV7-8
CASTQGAAEQYF
TGTGCCAGCACCCAGGGGGCCGCCGAGCAGTACTTC
>NA|TRBD2|16|TRBJ2-7|TRBV19
CASTQVREGKRYEQYF
TGTGCCAGTACCCAAGTCCGGGAGGGGAAACGCTACGAGCAGTACTTC
>NA|NA|13|TRBJ2-1|TRBV7-6
CASSLVFDTEQFF
TGTGCCAGCAGCTTAGTTTTCGACACGGAGCAGTTCTTC
>NA|TRBD1|14|TRBJ2-7|TRBV27
CASSSADRGYEQYF
TGTGCCAGCAGTTCAGCGGACAGGGGTTACGAGCAGTACTTC
>NA|NA|15|TRBJ2-7|TRBV2
CASTPVTGPSDEQYF
TGTGCCAGCACTCCCGTGACAGGTCCATCTGACGAGCAGTACTTC
>NA|TRBD1|13|TRBJ1-1|TRBV5-6
CASTQGASTEAFF
TGTGCCAGCACACAGGGGGCGAGCACTGAAGCTTTCTTT
>NA|TRBD2|14|TRBJ2-5|TRBV5-5
CASSGVAGQETQYF
TGTGCCAGCAGCGGAGTAGCGGGACAAGAGACCCAGTACTTC
>NA|TRBD1|16|TRBJ1-2|TRBV6-5
CASSFLRGQGANGYTF
TGTGCCAGCAGTTTCCTACGCGGACAGGGGGCAAATGGCTACACCTTC
>NA|NA|14|TRBJ1-1|TRBV5-8
CASSLIRFGTEAFF
TGTGCCAGCAGCTTGATACGGTTCGGCACTGAAGCTTTCTTT